The 18 T cell receptor beta chains below all came from one sample that was sequenced in a study of blood T cell repertoires in COVID-19. Profiling relied on immunoSEQ multiplex PCR, and the TCRdb table lists in-frame clones only, not all of them. This table has hundreds of thousands of clones, 75% to 85% appearing once. The sample was peripheral blood. These receptors all come from a young woman with COVID-19, enrolled during active disease.

The chain carries TRBV7-2 and TRBJ1-4; weak D call: TRBD1 (6 bases). Trimming pared 5 bases from V and 6 bases from J, leaving 13 bases between. The germline V gene has CDR1 SGHTA and CDR2 FQGNSA. This CDR3 contains 14 residues. The CDR3 loop is CASSDGQIDEKLFF. The CDR3 DNA reads as TGTGCCAGCAGCGACGGACAGATAGATGAAAAACTGTTTTTT.

The sample holds one count of this clone. The V and J genes are TRBV2 and TRBJ1-2, with 9 bases that match TRBD1. The CDR3 sequence is 13 residues long. CDR1 is SNHLY and CDR2 is FYNNEI in the germline V gene. Unmatched junction bases numbered 8, after V lost 8 bases and J lost 7 bases. CDR3 in amino acids: CASGKQGAGGYTF. The CDR3 DNA reads TGTGCCAGCGGGAAACAGGGGGCAGGTGGCTACACCTTC. Drawing the rest from reference TRBV2 and TRBJ1-2, the complete variable domain is EPEVTQTPSHQVTQMGQEVILRCVPISNHLYFYWYRQILGQKVEFLVSFYNNEISEKSEIFDDQFSVERPDGSNFTLKIRSTKLEDSAMYFCASGKQGAGGYTFGSGTRLTVV.

This clone was seen more than once but under ten times. V is TRBV27 and J is TRBJ1-1; TRBD1 is a possible D gene (5 bases). This CDR3 comprises 14 residues. V lost 4 bases and J 6 bases, leaving 15 bases between the germline ends. Per the germline V gene, CDR1 is MNHEY and CDR2 is SMNVEV (reference sequence). CDR3 sequence (DNA): TGTGCCAGCAGTTCAAATGGGGCCTGGCCTGAAGCTTTCTTT. Its translation: CASSSNGAWPEAFF.

V is TRBV7-9 and J is TRBJ2-3, with 9 bases aligning to TRBD1. CDR3 length equals 15 residues. Germline CDR1 reads SEHNR; CDR2 reads FQNEAQ (reference sequence). V lost 7 bases to trimming and J lost 3 bases; unmatched junction nucleotides: 8. CDR3 nucleotide sequence: TGTGCCAGCACCGAGGGACAGGGTGGGACAGATACGCAGTATTTT. Its translation is CASTEGQGGTDTQYF.

This clone came up once. V and J are TRBV5-1 and TRBJ1-2; D perhaps matches TRBD1 (6 bases). The CDR3 length is 15 residues. The germline gives CDR1 SGHRS, CDR2 YFSETQ. V was cut by 1 base and J by 4 bases, with 14 bases left in between. The CDR3: CASSLRTPRGYGYTF. DNA for the CDR3: TGCGCCAGCAGCTTGCGGACACCCAGGGGCTATGGCTACACCTTC.

This chain joins TRBV27 and TRBJ1-1, with 9 bases fitting TRBD1. Germline V gives CDR1 MNHEY, CDR2 SMNVEV (reference sequence). The CDR3 runs 12 residues. Germline trimming cut 3 bases from V and 11 bases from J; bases unmatched to any gene: 4. In DNA, the CDR3 is TGTGCCAGCAGTTTTGTAGGACAGGGGGCTTTCTTT. Translating gives CASSFVGQGAFF.

This clone has only one observation. The gene calls are TRBV4-3 and TRBJ1-1; no clear D gene. Germline V gene sequence: CDR1 LGHNA, CDR2 YSLEER. V shed 0 bases and J shed 11 bases, with 10 bases lying between them. The CDR3 extends over 12 amino acids. The CDR3 reads CASSQDRRGAFF. The CDR3 region has the DNA TGCGCCAGCAGCCAAGATCGCCGAGGGGCTTTCTTT.

This rearrangement joins TRBV2 to TRBJ1-1; D ambiguous. Trimming pared 8 bases from V and 4 bases from J, leaving 5 bases between. This CDR3 contains 10 residues. Germline CDR1 is SNHLY and CDR2 is FYNNEI. This CDR3 reads CASQATEAFF. The DNA of the CDR3 is TGTGCCAGCCAGGCCACTGAAGCTTTCTTT.

The V call is TRBV5-1, the J call TRBJ2-4; 9 bases map to TRBD1. Germline V CDR1 and CDR2: SGHRS, YFSETQ. The CDR3 is 14 amino acids. The J segment lost 4 bases and the V segment lost 4 bases, leaving 3 bases of the junction unmatched. The CDR3 region has the DNA TGCGCCAGCAGCGCGGGGACAGGGAAAAACATTCAGTACTTC. It encodes CASSAGTGKNIQYF.

This chain uses TRBV6-5 with TRBJ1-1, with a weak D call TRBD1 (5 bases). The ends were cut back, 8 bases at V and 10 bases at J, with 26 bases in the middle. This CDR3 spans 15 amino acids. Germline V gives CDR1 MNHEY, CDR2 SVGAGI. The CDR3 here is CASLAGRTSNGGAFF. The DNA of the CDR3 is TGTGCCAGCCTCGCCGGGAGGACCTCGAATGGGGGAGCTTTCTTT.

This clone has a single count. The chain couples TRBV7-3 to TRBJ2-1; 11 bases are shared with TRBD2. This CDR3 contains 15 residues. The V segment lost 5 bases and the J segment 7 bases; nucleotides outside the gene matches: 7. The germline V gene has CDR1 SGHTA and CDR2 FQGTGA. CDR3 sequence: CASSPLAGGRNEQFF. Here the CDR3 DNA reads TGTGCCAGCAGCCCCCTAGCGGGAGGAAGGAATGAGCAGTTCTTC. The whole variable domain, filled in from reference TRBV7-3 and TRBJ2-1, reads GAGVSQTPSNKVTEKGKYVELRCDPISGHTALYWYRQSLGQGPEFLIYFQGTGAADDSGLPNDRFFAVRPEGSVSTLKIQRTERGDSAVYLCASSPLAGGRNEQFFGPGTRLTVL.

The chain employs TRBV7-2 and TRBJ2-5; D might be TRBD2 (7 bases). Trimming took 0 bases from V and 5 from J, leaving 13 bases between them. The germline V gene encodes CDR1 SGHTA and CDR2 FQGNSA. The CDR3 has 15 residues. DNA for the CDR3: TGTGCCAGCAGCTTAGCGGGGGGGCTAGGGGAGACCCAGTACTTC. Its protein is CASSLAGGLGETQYF.

This sequence joins TRBV30 and TRBJ1-6; 7 bases align to TRBD1. CDR3 length: 15 amino acids. V shed 8 bases, J shed 7 bases, and the junction held 14 bases outside the gene matches. Germline V gives CDR1 GTSNPN, CDR2 SVGIG (reference sequence). This chain's CDR3 is CARAVGRQGNSPLHF. CDR3 DNA: TGTGCCAGAGCCGTAGGACGACAGGGCAATTCACCCCTCCACTTT.

The chain employs TRBV4-3 and TRBJ2-1; D not resolved. The germline V and J ends were trimmed by 2 bases and 4 bases, with 15 bases remaining between them. This CDR3 is built from 16 residues. Germline values: CDR1 LGHNA, CDR2 YSLEER. The CDR3: CASSQITERLYNEQFF. For the CDR3, the DNA is TGCGCCAGCAGCCAAATTACAGAACGTTTATACAATGAGCAGTTCTTC.

In regard to this clone: The same CDR3 can be traced to other DNA sequences in this sample. The chain has TRBV5-1 and TRBJ2-2; possibly TRBD2 for D (6 bases). The CDR3 runs 14 residues. CDR1 SGHRS and CDR2 YFSETQ come from the germline V gene. The germline V and J ends were trimmed by 0 bases and 5 bases, with 8 bases remaining between them. CDR3 in amino acids: CASSLAGATGELFF. In DNA, the CDR3 is TGCGCCAGCAGCTTGGCGGGAGCTACCGGGGAGCTGTTTTTT.

The rearrangement uses TRBV7-3 and TRBJ2-1; D unclear. CDR3 size: 17 residues. Trimming removed 2 bases from V and 0 bases from J, with 14 bases in between. Per the germline V gene, CDR1 is SGHTA and CDR2 is FQGTGA. The chain's CDR3 is CASSLPGAFSSYNEQFF. The CDR3 coding sequence is TGTGCCAGCAGCTTACCTGGTGCCTTCAGCTCCTACAATGAGCAGTTCTTC.

This clone was counted once. The chain recombines TRBV29-1 with TRBJ2-2; TRBD1 is a possible D gene (5 bases). CDR1 and CDR2 from the germline V gene are SQVTM and ANQGSEA. This CDR3 is built from 13 residues. Between the trimmed V and J ends, which lost 6 bases and 1 base, there was a span of 9 bases. CDR3 nucleotide sequence: TGCAGCGTCGGGCAGGGGAACACCGGGGAGCTGTTTTTT. Protein: CSVGQGNTGELFF.

The rearrangement uses TRBV7-3 and TRBJ1-4; 12 bases are a match to TRBD1. The length of the CDR3 is 18 residues. The germline V gene encodes CDR1 SGHTA and CDR2 FQGTGA. The V and J ends lost 4 bases and 5 bases, in that order; junction bases with no gene match: 11. CDR3 DNA sequence: TGTGCCAGCAGCTCCCCTGGGGGACAGGGGGCGGTCAATGAAAAACTGTTTTTT. It specifies CASSSPGGQGAVNEKLFF.